This T cell receptor beta chain was identified during a study of low-dose radiotherapy and immunotherapy resistance in tumors. The overall study: On an every-two-weeks schedule, patients received intravenous nivolumab 240 mg, along with ipilimumab 1 mg/kg every six weeks.

TCRs were put through around 20 PCR cycles of amplification with Phusion. A constant-region primer and the V-primer adapter served as the primer pair. Amplifying the isolated mRNA was done by in vitro transcription. TCRdb re-called the reads through MiXCR, storing one row per CDR3 protein. This sample has 40,000 to 65,000 distinct CDR3 sequences, with 33% found just once. Time point indicated: after trial treatment. Treatment here: LDRT plus nivolumab, ipilimumab, low-dose cyclophosphamide and aspirin (RACIN trial). The patients who were eligible all carried advanced solid tumors that lacked tumor-infiltrating lymphocytes, meaning the tumors were TIL-negative. Relative to its sample, this clonotype is medium-sized. Sample: PBMCs, taken after low-dose radiotherapy plus immunotherapy. The sequence was obtained from a male donor with rectosigmoid adenocarcinoma.

Here the CDR3 DNA reads TGTGCCAGCAGTGAATATATGGGCGCAGGTGACTATGGCTACACCTTC. Translating it yields CASSEYMGAGDYGYTF. The chain links TRBV6-2 or TRBV6-3 to TRBJ1-2; D call uncertain. The V gene's germline CDR1 is MNHEY and CDR2 SVGEGT. Trimming removed 5 bases at V and 3 bases at J, with 19 bases between. This CDR3 is 16 amino acids long.